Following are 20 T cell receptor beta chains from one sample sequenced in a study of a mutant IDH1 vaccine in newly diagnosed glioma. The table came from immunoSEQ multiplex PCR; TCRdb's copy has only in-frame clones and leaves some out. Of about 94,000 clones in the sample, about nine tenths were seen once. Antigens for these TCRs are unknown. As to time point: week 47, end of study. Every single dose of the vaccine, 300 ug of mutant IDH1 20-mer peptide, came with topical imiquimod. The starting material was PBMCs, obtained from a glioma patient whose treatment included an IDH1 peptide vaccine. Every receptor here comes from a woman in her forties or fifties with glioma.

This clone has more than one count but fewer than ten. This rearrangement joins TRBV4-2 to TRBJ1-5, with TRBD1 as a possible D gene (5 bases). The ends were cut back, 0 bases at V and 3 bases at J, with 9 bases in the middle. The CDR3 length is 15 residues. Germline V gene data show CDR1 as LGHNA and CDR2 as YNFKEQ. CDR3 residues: CASSQDGASNQPQHF. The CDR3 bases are TGTGCCAGCAGCCAAGACGGGGCGTCCAATCAGCCCCAGCATTTT.

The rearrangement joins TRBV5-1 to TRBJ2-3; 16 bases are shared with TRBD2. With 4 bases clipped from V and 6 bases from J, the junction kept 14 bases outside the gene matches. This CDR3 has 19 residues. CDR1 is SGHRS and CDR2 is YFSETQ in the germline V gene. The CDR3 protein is CASSLAGTSGRARPDTQYF. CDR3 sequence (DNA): TGCGCCAGCAGCCTGGCCGGGACTAGCGGGAGGGCCCGCCCGGATACGCAGTATTTT.

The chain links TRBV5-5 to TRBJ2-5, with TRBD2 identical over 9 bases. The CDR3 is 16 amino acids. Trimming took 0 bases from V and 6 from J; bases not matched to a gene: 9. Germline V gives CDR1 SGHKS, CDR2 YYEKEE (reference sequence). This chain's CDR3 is CASSLVSGSARQTQYF. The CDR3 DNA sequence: TGTGCCAGCAGCTTGGTTAGCGGGAGCGCGCGGCAGACCCAGTACTTC.

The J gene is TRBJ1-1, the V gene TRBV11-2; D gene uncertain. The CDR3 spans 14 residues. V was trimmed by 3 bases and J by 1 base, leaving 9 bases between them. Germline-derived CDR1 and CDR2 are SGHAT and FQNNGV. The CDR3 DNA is TGTGCCAGCAGCTTGAACCCTGAGAACACTGAAGCTTTCTTT. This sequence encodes CASSLNPENTEAFF. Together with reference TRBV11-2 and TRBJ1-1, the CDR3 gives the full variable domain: EAGVAQSPRYKIIEKRQSVAFWCNPISGHATLYWYQQILGQGPKLLIQFQNNGVVDDSQLPKDRFSAERLKGVDSTLKIQPAKLEDSAVYLCASSLNPENTEAFFGQGTRLTVV.

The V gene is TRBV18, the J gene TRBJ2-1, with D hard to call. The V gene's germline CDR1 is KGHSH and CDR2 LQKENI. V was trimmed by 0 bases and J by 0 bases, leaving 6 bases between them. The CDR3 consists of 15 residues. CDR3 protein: CASSPPGTSYNEQFF. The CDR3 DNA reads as TGTGCCAGCTCACCACCCGGAACCTCCTACAATGAGCAGTTCTTC.

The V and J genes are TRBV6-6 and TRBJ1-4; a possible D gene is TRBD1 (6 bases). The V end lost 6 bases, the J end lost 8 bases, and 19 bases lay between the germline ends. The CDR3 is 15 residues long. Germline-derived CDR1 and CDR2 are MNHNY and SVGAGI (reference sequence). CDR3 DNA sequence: TGTGCCAGCAGATGGACAGTTTGGGGGAAGGAAAAACTGTTTTTT. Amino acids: CASRWTVWGKEKLFF.

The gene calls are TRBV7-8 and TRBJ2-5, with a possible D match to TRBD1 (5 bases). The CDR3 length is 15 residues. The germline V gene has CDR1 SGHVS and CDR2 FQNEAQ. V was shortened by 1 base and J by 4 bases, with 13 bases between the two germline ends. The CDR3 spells CASSLDRLSGETQYF. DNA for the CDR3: TGTGCCAGCAGCTTAGACAGGTTATCCGGAGAGACCCAGTACTTC.

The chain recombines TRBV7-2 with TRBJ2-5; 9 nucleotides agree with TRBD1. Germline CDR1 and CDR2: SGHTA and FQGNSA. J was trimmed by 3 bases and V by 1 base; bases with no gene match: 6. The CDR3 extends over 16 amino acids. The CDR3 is CASSLDPRTGEETQYF. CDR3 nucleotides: TGTGCCAGCAGCTTAGATCCGAGGACAGGGGAAGAGACCCAGTACTTC.

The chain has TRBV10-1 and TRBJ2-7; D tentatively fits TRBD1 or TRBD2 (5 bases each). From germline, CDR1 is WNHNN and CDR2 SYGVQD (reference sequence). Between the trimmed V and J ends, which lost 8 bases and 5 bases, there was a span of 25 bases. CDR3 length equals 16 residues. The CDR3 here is CASEGRAPSLGHEQYF. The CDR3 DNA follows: TGCGCCAGCGAGGGCAGGGCGCCTTCCTTAGGCCACGAGCAGTACTTC.

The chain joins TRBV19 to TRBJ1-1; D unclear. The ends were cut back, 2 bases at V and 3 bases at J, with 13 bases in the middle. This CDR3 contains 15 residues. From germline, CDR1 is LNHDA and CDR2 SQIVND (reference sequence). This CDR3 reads CASSIRGVWDTEAFF. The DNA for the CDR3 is TGTGCCAGTAGTATACGTGGGGTATGGGACACTGAAGCTTTCTTT.

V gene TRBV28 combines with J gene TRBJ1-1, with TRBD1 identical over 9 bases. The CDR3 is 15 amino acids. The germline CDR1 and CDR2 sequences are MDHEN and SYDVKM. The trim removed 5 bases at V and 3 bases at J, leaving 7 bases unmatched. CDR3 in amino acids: CASSPGGQGHTEAFF. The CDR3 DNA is TGTGCCAGCAGTCCTGGAGGACAGGGGCACACTGAAGCTTTCTTT.

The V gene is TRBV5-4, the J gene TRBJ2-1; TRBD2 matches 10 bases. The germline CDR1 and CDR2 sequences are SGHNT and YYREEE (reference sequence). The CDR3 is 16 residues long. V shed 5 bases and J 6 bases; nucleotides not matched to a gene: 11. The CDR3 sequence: CASRPAQAGGGNEQFF. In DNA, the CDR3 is TGTGCCAGCAGGCCGGCCCAAGCGGGAGGGGGCAATGAGCAGTTCTTC.

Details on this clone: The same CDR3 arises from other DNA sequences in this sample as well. CDR3 sequence (DNA): TGTGCCAGCAAACGGGACAACAATCAGCCCCAGCATTTT. It is translated as CASKRDNNQPQHF. The chain combines TRBV2 with TRBJ1-5; tentatively, D is TRBD1 (6 bases). The CDR3 has 13 amino acids. Per germline, CDR1 SNHLY and CDR2 FYNNEI. The V end was cut by 7 bases, the J end by 3 bases, with 10 bases between.

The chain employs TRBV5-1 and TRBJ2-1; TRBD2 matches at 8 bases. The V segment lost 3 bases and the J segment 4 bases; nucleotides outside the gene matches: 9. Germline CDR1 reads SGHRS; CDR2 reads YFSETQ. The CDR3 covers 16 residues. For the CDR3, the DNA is TGCGCCAGCAGCTACTTGGCGACGGGAGGGTACAATGAGCAGTTCTTC. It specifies CASSYLATGGYNEQFF.

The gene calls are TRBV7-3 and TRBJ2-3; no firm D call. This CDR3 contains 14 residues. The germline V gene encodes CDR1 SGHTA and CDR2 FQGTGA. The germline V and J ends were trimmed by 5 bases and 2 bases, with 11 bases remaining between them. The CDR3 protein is CASSPTRNTDTQYF. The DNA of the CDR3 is TGTGCCAGCAGCCCGACACGTAACACAGATACGCAGTATTTT.

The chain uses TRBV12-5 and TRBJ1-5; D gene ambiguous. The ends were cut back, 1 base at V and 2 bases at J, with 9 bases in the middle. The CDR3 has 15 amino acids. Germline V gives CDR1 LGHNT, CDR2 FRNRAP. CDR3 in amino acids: CASGLEAGGNQPQHF. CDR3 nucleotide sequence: TGTGCTAGTGGTTTGGAAGCGGGCGGCAATCAGCCCCAGCATTTT.

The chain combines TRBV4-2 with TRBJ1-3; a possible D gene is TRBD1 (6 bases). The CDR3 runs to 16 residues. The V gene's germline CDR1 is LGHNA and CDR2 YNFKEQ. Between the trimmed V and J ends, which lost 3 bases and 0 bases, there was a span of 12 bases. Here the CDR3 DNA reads TGTGCCAGCAGCCATTACAGGGCCTCCTCTGGAAACACCATATATTTT. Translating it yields CASSHYRASSGNTIYF.

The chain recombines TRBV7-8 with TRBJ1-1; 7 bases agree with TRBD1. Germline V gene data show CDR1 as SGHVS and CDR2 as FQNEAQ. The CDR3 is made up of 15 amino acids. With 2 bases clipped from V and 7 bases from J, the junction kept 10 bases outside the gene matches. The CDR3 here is CASSLMRGPVSEAFF. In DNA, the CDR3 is TGTGCCAGCAGCTTAATGAGGGGGCCGGTTAGTGAAGCTTTCTTT.

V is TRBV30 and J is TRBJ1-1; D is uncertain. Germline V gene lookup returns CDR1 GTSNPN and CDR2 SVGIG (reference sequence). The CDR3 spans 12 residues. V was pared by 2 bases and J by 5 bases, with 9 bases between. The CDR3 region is CAWSKVWTEAFF. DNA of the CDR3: TGTGCCTGGAGTAAGGTTTGGACTGAAGCTTTCTTT.

The CDR3 nucleotides are TGTGCCATCAGTGATCGGAGTGGTAGCACCGGGGAGCTGTTTTTT. Translating gives CAISDRSGSTGELFF. The V gene is TRBV10-3, the J gene TRBJ2-2; D not certain. Trimming cost V 3 bases and J 4 bases, with 12 bases left between them. There are 15 residues in the CDR3. Per germline, CDR1 ENHRY and CDR2 SYGVKD.